A single T cell receptor beta chain is shown here with its context. This clone's antigen is unknown. The input lacks base qualities; no much larger clone sits a single base away. TCRbeta CDR3 regions were amplified from genomic DNA using the immunoSEQ Assay, a bias-controlled multiplex PCR. The original pipeline was this. The number of nucleated cells in each sample was estimated by amplification of reference gene primers within the assay. To quantify the absolute abundance of each unique TCRbeta CDR3 rearrangement, sequence reads were collapsed and filtered. For each sample, productive Simpson clonality was calculated as the square root of Simpson's diversity index over productive rearrangements. The clones in this table, taken by TCRdb from immuneACCESS, are in-frame only. Not every clone is retained; where verified, under half of the shortfall comes from an unresolved V gene, and the cause of the rest is unknown. The V and J calls and clone size were taken over from that table, and D and trimming were inferred from the DNA. This sample lists approximately 280,000 clones; more than 75% were detected once. The leading ten clones occupy under 3% of the sample.

Participants in the prospective study were enrolled through a virtual design, were aged 18 to 89 years, and lived in approximately 25 United States geographic areas. In the prospective study, participants were assigned to cohorts based on the clinical history participants reported in a screening survey and a study questionnaire. Recovered participants in ImmuneRACE Cohort 3 were defined by two consecutive negative NP/OP PCR tests, clearance by a healthcare professional, or resolution of symptoms. Mobile phlebotomists in the prospective study collected whole blood, serum and a nasopharyngeal or oropharyngeal swab from every participant. Prospective study participants could optionally give additional blood draws and questionnaires over a roughly two-month period. Before DNA extraction, prospective study blood samples were shipped either frozen or at room temperature. This entry is derived from a study of blood T cell repertoires in COVID-19 (dated by TCRdb to the early 2020s). Looking at the study overall: Samples from collaborators originated in the United States, Italy and Spain and spanned both the acute and convalescent phases of COVID-19. The prospective study material was composed of cDNA or gDNA derived from T cells, B-cell-depleted T cells, or PBMCs. The dataset comprised deeply sampled blood TCRbeta repertoires from subjects exposed to, actively infected with, or recovered from COVID-19. The repertoires were released in a freely available public database intended as a resource for research on the immune response to SARS-CoV-2. The samples were drawn from the first 160 participants of the ongoing ImmuneRACE study and from under 1,500 subjects provided by 6 global collaborators. Sample metadata almost always included a de-identified subject ID, COVID-19 status, age in years and sex. Where HLA class I and class II types were available, the types were taken from metadata supplied by the sample provider, not from assay-based typing.

The CDR3 holds 12 amino acids from the cysteine to the phenylalanine. Just CDR3 DNA is preserved here, 36 bases in frame from base 1. V is shortened by 0 bases, J by 4 bases, and the region joining them spans 4 bases. CDR1 and CDR2 (GTSNPN, SVGIG) derive from the germline V gene (reference sequence). Broader findings and caveats from the paper: Clinical and demographic metadata were provided uncurated, with the amount varying by source and participant.

The rearranged segments are TRBV30 and TRBJ2-1; too little of a D gene remains to name it. The specimen was PBMCs or T cells enriched from blood (not recorded which). The source of this sequence is a woman aged 18 to 35 who had recovered from COVID-19. The CDR3 has the sequence CAWSVQYNEQFF. Read as DNA, the sequence is TGTGCCTGGAGTGTACAGTACAATGAGCAGTTCTTC.